The entry that follows covers one TCR beta chain sequence. The CDR3 loop spans 12 amino acids. In germline, CDR1 is SGHVS, CDR2 FNYEAQ. V was cut by 4 bases and J by 7 bases, with 7 bases left in between. This entry is derived from a study of PD-L1 blockade in urothelial cancer. Assay: immunoSEQ multiplex PCR; the TCRdb copy retains only in-frame clones and omits some. The sample has under 50,000 clones; 90% are singletons. This sequence originates from a man between 65 and 85 years old with urothelial cancer. The sample was PBMCs, taken around atezolizumab (anti-PD-L1) treatment. The rearrangement joins TRBV7-6 to TRBJ1-4, with D unclear. The CDR3: CASSSGSEKLFF. The DNA of the CDR3 is TGTGCCAGCAGCTCAGGCAGTGAAAAACTGTTTTTT.